The T cell receptor beta chain under discussion was sequenced for a study of long-term antiretroviral therapy in people with HIV. For the study at large: The 2015 immediate-ART recommendation was preceded by the earliest samples by about a decade.

Each specimen consisted of roughly 1-11 million cryopreserved PBMC prior to extraction of DNA. The CDR3 runs to 16 residues. Germline CDR1 MGHRA, CDR2 YSYEKL. J gave up 3 bases and V 4 bases, and 7 bases lay outside the gene matches. Study-wide results and limits: All time points showed a repertoire dominated by clones expanded before ART.

Note on this clone: Antigen specificity is unknown.

The run of the v3.0 immunoSEQ assay was at survey level. Each sample aimed for roughly 40,000-50,000 sequenced T-cell genomes. TCRdb's table, derived via immunoSEQ multiplex PCR, lists solely in-frame clones and lacks some. The sample has some 40,000 clones, about 85% seen once. This TCR was recovered from a woman between 45 and 60 years old with HIV. This chain connects TRBV4-1 to TRBJ2-3, with 10 bases that match TRBD2. This sample comprised unsorted PBMCs, obtained 3.1 years after starting antiretroviral therapy. CDR3 sequence (DNA): TGCGCCAGCAGCCGCCCTAGCGGGGGAGCGACAGATACGCAGTATTTT. Translation gives CASSRPSGGATDTQYF.